The 5 T cell receptor beta chains reported below all come from one sample, sequenced in a study of blood T cell repertoires in COVID-19. Libraries were prepared by immunoSEQ multiplex PCR; TCRdb keeps only in-frame clonotypes and omits some of them. The repertoire holds some 47,000 clones, approximately 92% seen once, with around 5.1% in the top ten. Input material: peripheral blood. These receptors came from a man aged 55 to 70 with active COVID-19.

The V call is TRBV27, the J call TRBJ1-4; 7 positions agree with TRBD1. The CDR3 contains 14 residues. The germline V gene has CDR1 MNHEY and CDR2 SMNVEV (reference sequence). The trim removed 7 bases at V and 10 bases at J, leaving 12 bases unmatched. CDR3 in amino acids: CASKFTGASVKLFF. CDR3 sequence (DNA): TGTGCCAGCAAGTTTACAGGGGCTTCCGTAAAACTGTTTTTT.

The chain combines TRBV18 with TRBJ1-6, with D perhaps matching TRBD1 (5 bases). Trimming shortened V by 3 bases and J by 5 bases, and 20 bases separated the two germline ends. CDR1 KGHSH and CDR2 LQKENI come from the germline V gene. The CDR3 has 18 residues. CDR3 sequence reads: CASSPRRGSRGDNSPLHF. CDR3 sequence (DNA): TGTGCCAGCTCACCCCGGCGGGGATCTCGGGGCGATAATTCACCCCTCCACTTT. The full variable domain, its missing parts supplied by reference TRBV18 and TRBJ1-6, is NAGVMQNPRHLVRRRGQEARLRCSPMKGHSHVYWYRQLPEEGLKFMVYLQKENIIDESGMPKERFSAEFPKEGPSILRIQQVVRGDSAAYFCASSPRRGSRGDNSPLHFGNGTRLTVT.

This rearrangement joins TRBV11-2 to TRBJ2-3; D is undetermined. This CDR3 contains 16 residues. The ends were cut back, 1 base at V and 0 bases at J, with 11 bases in the middle. Germline lookup yields CDR1 SGHAT and CDR2 FQNNGV. The CDR3 DNA reads as TGTGCCAGCAGCTTAGGCGGAACTACTAGCACAGATACGCAGTATTTT. It is translated as CASSLGGTTSTDTQYF.

CDR3 sequence: CASSEPGGAVAYGYTF. The CDR3 nucleotides read TGTGCCAGCAGTGAACCCGGGGGGGCCGTTGCCTATGGCTACACCTTC. The rearrangement joins TRBV25-1 to TRBJ1-2, with TRBD1 as a possible D gene (6 bases). Between the trimmed V and J ends, which lost 2 bases and 4 bases, there was a span of 17 bases. The length of the CDR3 is 16 residues. CDR1 and CDR2 (germline): MGHDK, SYGVNS.

A word on this clone: At one end, the junction sequence differs from germline, possibly due to a read error. The chain has TRBV24-1 and TRBJ2-5; TRBD2 aligns across 13 bases. Germline V CDR1 and CDR2: KGHDR, SFDVKD. CDR3 size: 17 residues. The CDR3 spells CAASDSPGLAGSETQYF. In DNA form, the CDR3 reads TGTGCCGCCAGTGATTCCCCGGGACTAGCGGGATCAGAGACCCAGTACTTC.